The 21 T cell receptor beta chains below all came from one sample that was sequenced in a study of cytomegalovirus exposure and HLA in healthy donors (dated by TCRdb to 2015 to 2018). Library preparation used the immunoSEQ multiplex PCR assay. For the multiplex PCR, a mixture combining 60 forward primers for TCR Vbeta segments and 13 reverse primers for TCR Jbeta segments was used. The immuneACCESS repertoire file appears here via TCRdb, limited to in-frame rearrangements. These files lack a portion of the clones; in checked studies, under half of the deficit traces to unresolved V genes, and the cause of the others is not known. Recorded for this sample are 170,000 or so clones; roughly 79% of them occurred a single time. The biggest ten clones account for around 3% of the sample. Sample: PBMCs. The source is a male donor in good health and CMV-seronegative.

This clone has more than one count but fewer than ten. This chain links TRBV15 with TRBJ1-5; D not resolved. The CDR3 has 16 residues. V was cut by 0 bases and J by 6 bases, with 15 bases left in between. Germline V lookup: CDR1 LNHNV, CDR2 YYDKDF (reference sequence). The CDR3 protein is CATSRDNTAAGQPQHF. The DNA for the CDR3 is TGTGCCACCAGCAGAGATAACACGGCAGCGGGTCAGCCCCAGCATTTT. Combining the CDR3 with reference TRBV15 and TRBJ1-5 gives the whole variable domain DAMVIQNPRYQVTQFGKPVTLSCSQTLNHNVMYWYQQKSSQAPKLLFHYYDKDFNNEADTPDNFQSRRPNTSFCFLDIRSPGLGDTAMYLCATSRDNTAAGQPQHFGDGTRLSIL.

The V gene is TRBV29-1, the J gene TRBJ1-3; no clear D gene. The CDR3 covers 11 residues. V lost 6 bases to trimming and J lost 5 bases, with 8 bases between them. Germline V gene sequence: CDR1 SQVTM, CDR2 ANQGSEA. The CDR3 here is CSVPGRNTIYF. CDR3 nucleotide sequence: TGCAGCGTCCCCGGGAGAAACACCATATATTTT. Full variable domain (outside the CDR3, taken from reference TRBV29-1 and TRBJ1-3): SAVISQKPSRDICQRGTSLTIQCQVDSQVTMMFWYRQQPGQSLTLIATANQGSEATYESGFVIDKFPISRPNLTFSTLTVSNMSPEDSSIYLCSVPGRNTIYFGEGSWLTVV.

The rearrangement joins TRBV9 to TRBJ2-1; TRBD2 matches 12 bases. CDR3 length: 16 residues. CDR1 and CDR2 from the germline V gene are SGDLS and YYNGEE. With 3 bases clipped from V and 8 bases from J, the junction kept 9 bases outside the gene matches. CDR3 protein: CASSAALAGGPYEQFF. The DNA of the CDR3 is TGTGCCAGCAGCGCCGCCCTAGCGGGAGGGCCCTATGAGCAGTTCTTC.

This chain joins TRBV6-5 and TRBJ2-7; 9 nucleotides line up with TRBD2. The trim removed 2 bases at V and 3 bases at J, leaving 5 bases unmatched. Germline CDR1 MNHEY, CDR2 SVGAGI. The CDR3 consists of 15 residues. The DNA for the CDR3 is TGTGCCAGCAGTTACCTAGCGGGACGAATCTACGAGCAGTACTTC. This gives the protein CASSYLAGRIYEQYF.

The gene calls are TRBV6-5 and TRBJ1-1; D is unresolved. Trimming stripped 0 bases from V and 1 base from J, with 9 bases between. Germline assignment: CDR1 MNHEY and CDR2 SVGAGI. CDR3 length equals 15 residues. This chain's CDR3 is CASSYSRYRNTEAFF. Here the CDR3 DNA reads TGTGCCAGCAGTTACTCCCGATACAGGAACACTGAAGCTTTCTTT.

The chain couples TRBV7-3 to TRBJ1-6; TRBD1 might be the D (5 bases). V was cut by 1 base and J by 5 bases, with 12 bases left in between. Germline CDR1 is SGHTA and CDR2 is FQGTGA. This CDR3 has 16 amino acids. The CDR3 bases are TGTGCCAGCAGCTTAAATCCCGGGGGGAATAATTCACCCCTCCACTTT. Translation: CASSLNPGGNNSPLHF.

For this clone: Other DNA sequences in the same sample also yield this CDR3. The chain is built from TRBV30 and TRBJ2-3; D is perhaps TRBD2 (5 bases). The germline V gene has CDR1 GTSNPN and CDR2 SVGIG (reference sequence). Between the trimmed V and J ends, which lost 0 bases and 4 bases, there was a span of 8 bases. This CDR3 region has 13 residues. CDR3 sequence: CAWSVRRADTQYF. The CDR3 coding sequence is TGTGCCTGGAGTGTACGGCGGGCAGATACGCAGTATTTT.

This chain joins TRBV10-2 and TRBJ2-1; TRBD2 might be the D (7 bases). Trimming left V 7 bases short and J 4 bases short, with 20 bases between. The CDR3 spans 16 residues. The V gene's germline CDR1 is WSHSY and CDR2 SAAADI. CDR3 protein: CASTDGMRGLYNEQFF. CDR3 bases: TGCGCCAGCACGGATGGTATGCGGGGGCTTTACAATGAGCAGTTCTTC.

V usage is TRBV6-5 and J usage is TRBJ1-2; no reliable D call. Germline V gives CDR1 MNHEY, CDR2 SVGAGI. V lost 4 bases, J lost 6 bases, and 12 bases lay in between. The CDR3 has 13 residues. The CDR3 coding sequence is TGTGCCAGCAGTTCCCAGGCAGTAGATGGCTACACCTTC. This gives the protein CASSSQAVDGYTF.

V gene TRBV6-5 combines with J gene TRBJ1-1, with D perhaps TRBD1 (5 bases). The CDR3 totals 14 residues. V was shortened by 2 bases and J by 2 bases, with 9 bases between the two germline ends. CDR1 is MNHEY, CDR2 SVGAGI, per germline. The CDR3 loop is CASSYGGVNTEAFF. In DNA form, the CDR3 reads TGTGCCAGCAGTTACGGGGGGGTAAACACTGAAGCTTTCTTT.

This chain links TRBV6-5 with TRBJ1-5; 7 nucleotides line up with TRBD1. CDR1 is MNHEY, CDR2 SVGAGI, per germline. The J segment lost 4 bases and the V segment lost 8 bases, leaving 8 bases of the junction unmatched. The CDR3 is made up of 14 amino acids. CDR3 protein: CASSGQALNQPQHF. DNA of the CDR3: TGTGCCAGCTCCGGACAGGCGTTAAATCAGCCCCAGCATTTT.

This clone was detected only a few times. The genes are TRBV28 and TRBJ2-5, with D possibly TRBD1 on 5 matching bases. This CDR3 spans 15 amino acids. V gave up 3 bases and J gave up 0 bases, with 11 bases separating them. Germline V gene lookup returns CDR1 MDHEN and CDR2 SYDVKM. CDR3: CASSLGQVHQETQYF. The DNA of the CDR3 is TGTGCCAGCAGTTTGGGGCAGGTACACCAAGAGACCCAGTACTTC.

The chain carries TRBV28 and TRBJ1-2; D is ambiguous. V shed 2 bases and J shed 1 base, with 17 bases lying between them. The CDR3 sequence is 17 residues long. Germline values: CDR1 MDHEN, CDR2 SYDVKM. The CDR3 region has the DNA TGTGCCAGCAGTTTAAGGCAGGATCGTCCGAATAACTATGGCTACACCTTC. As protein: CASSLRQDRPNNYGYTF.

In its sample, this clone was seen once. This chain joins TRBV7-2 and TRBJ2-1; 9 nucleotides line up with TRBD1. V lost 5 bases and J lost 7; bases outside the gene matches: 6. CDR1 SGHTA and CDR2 FQGNSA come from the germline V gene. The CDR3 is 14 residues long. Written as DNA, the CDR3 is TGTGCCAGCAGCCTCGGACAGGGGTCAAATGAGCAGTTCTTC. Protein product: CASSLGQGSNEQFF.

V usage is TRBV5-1 and J usage is TRBJ2-4; TRBD2 matches at 7 bases. Germline V CDR1 and CDR2: SGHRS, YFSETQ. This CDR3 has 15 residues. J gave up 13 bases and V 4 bases, and 17 bases lay outside the gene matches. The DNA for the CDR3 is TGCGCCAGCAGCACCGAGCCCGCGGGCCTAGCGGACCAGTACTTC. Amino acids: CASSTEPAGLADQYF.

This clone appeared once. The chain combines TRBV5-4 with TRBJ2-1, with no clear D. The CDR3 is made up of 15 amino acids. Between the trimmed V and J ends, which lost 0 bases and 1 base, there was a span of 8 bases. Looked up from germline, CDR1 is SGHNT and CDR2 is YYREEE (reference sequence). The CDR3 DNA reads TGTGCCAGCAGCTTGGACCGGGTTTCCTACAATGAGCAGTTCTTC. Amino acids: CASSLDRVSYNEQFF.

The chain combines TRBV11-2 with TRBJ1-5; D remains ambiguous. Germline V gene sequence: CDR1 SGHAT, CDR2 FQNNGV. The CDR3 spans 15 residues. V lost 1 base to trimming and J lost 2 bases, with 9 bases between them. The DNA for the CDR3 is TGTGCCAGCAGCTTAGGGTACTCGGGCAATCAGCCCCAGCATTTT. It is translated as CASSLGYSGNQPQHF.

The genes are TRBV19 and TRBJ1-5, with 7 bases identical to TRBD1. CDR1 LNHDA and CDR2 SQIVND come from the germline V gene (reference sequence). The CDR3 has 15 residues. With V trimmed by 7 bases and J by 1 base, 7 bases remained unmatched. The CDR3 loop reads CASTTGRRSNQPQHF. The CDR3 coding sequence is TGTGCCAGTACGACAGGGCGAAGGAGCAATCAGCCCCAGCATTTT.

J is TRBJ2-1 and V is TRBV27; D gene uncertain. V dropped 3 bases and J dropped 4 bases, with 7 bases sitting between them. CDR1 and CDR2 from the germline V gene are MNHEY and SMNVEV (reference sequence). The CDR3 loop spans 13 amino acids. The CDR3 coding sequence is TGTGCCAGCAGTTTTTCCGGTTACAATGAGCAGTTCTTC. Amino acid sequence: CASSFSGYNEQFF.

Only a few counts were recorded for this clone. This chain links TRBV6-5 with TRBJ2-7; no firm D call. CDR1 is MNHEY and CDR2 is SVGAGI in the germline V gene. V gave up 4 bases and J gave up 4 bases, with 8 bases separating them. The CDR3 length is 12 residues. The CDR3 reads CASSSPRYEQYF. The CDR3 coding sequence is TGTGCCAGCAGTTCTCCCCGGTACGAGCAGTACTTC.

This clone is a singleton in its sample. This chain joins TRBV19 and TRBJ2-3; the match to TRBD1 covers 8 bases. Per the germline V gene, CDR1 is LNHDA and CDR2 is SQIVND (reference sequence). The trim removed 6 bases at V and 1 base at J, leaving 3 bases unmatched. The CDR3 loop spans 14 amino acids. As DNA, the CDR3 is TGTGCCAGTAGCCAGGACAGGGGCACAGATACGCAGTATTTT. It yields the protein CASSQDRGTDTQYF. Full variable domain (rest looked up from reference TRBV19 and TRBJ2-3): DGGITQSPKYLFRKEGQNVTLSCEQNLNHDAMYWYRQDPGQGLRLIYYSQIVNDFQKGDIAEGYSVSREKKESFPLTVTSAQKNPTAFYLCASSQDRGTDTQYFGPGTRLTVL.